The 29 T cell receptor beta chains listed next were all sequenced from one sample in a study of radiation and T cells in renal cell carcinoma. Some clones are missing from TCRdb's copy, which holds only in-frame ones; the method was immunoSEQ multiplex PCR. This repertoire shows approximately 120,000 clones, approximately 78% found once; its top ten account for approximately 3%. Indicated time point: baseline pretreatment blood. Documented treatment: 15 Gy SBRT to primary tumor, nephrectomy 4 weeks later. The sequencing here drew on blood, taken from a patient whose treatment included radiotherapy and nephrectomy. The receptors were sampled from a woman aged 55-69 years with renal cell carcinoma.

The chain carries TRBV27 and TRBJ1-1, with D hard to call. V lost 3 bases, J lost 3 bases, and 8 bases lay in between. The CDR3 is 13 residues long. Germline V gene lookup returns CDR1 MNHEY and CDR2 SMNVEV (reference sequence). Written as DNA, the CDR3 is TGTGCCAGCAGTTTTCGTAGTTACACTGAAGCTTTCTTT. Its protein is CASSFRSYTEAFF.

CDR3 nucleotides: TGTGCCAGCAGTCGAAGGACTGACTCCTATAATTCACCCCTCCACTTT. Protein: CASSRRTDSYNSPLHF. The chain joins TRBV28 to TRBJ1-6; no clear D gene. V was clipped by 5 bases and J by 0 bases, with 11 bases between them. The CDR3 has 16 residues. Germline CDR1 and CDR2: MDHEN and SYDVKM.

The V gene is TRBV19, the J gene TRBJ1-2; D is unclear. The CDR3 is 14 residues long. The V gene lost 5 bases and the J gene lost 1 base, with 11 bases spanning the gap. In germline, CDR1 is LNHDA, CDR2 SQIVND (reference sequence). In DNA, the CDR3 is TGTGCCAGTAGTCCGCTAGGGAATAACTATGGCTACACCTTC. Amino acid sequence: CASSPLGNNYGYTF.

The V gene is TRBV19, the J gene TRBJ2-6, with D perhaps matching TRBD2 (5 bases). Germline V gene data show CDR1 as LNHDA and CDR2 as SQIVND (reference sequence). Trimming shortened V by 5 bases and J by 0 bases, and 11 bases separated the two germline ends. The CDR3 has 16 amino acids. The DNA for the CDR3 is TGTGCCAGTAGTCCCCGACGGGGCTCTGGGGCCAACGTCCTGACTTTC. It translates to CASSPRRGSGANVLTF.

The chain uses TRBV27 and TRBJ2-3; TRBD2 aligns across 11 bases. Looked up from germline, CDR1 is MNHEY and CDR2 is SMNVEV (reference sequence). There are 17 residues in the CDR3. The junction had 9 bases not matched to a gene; V was cut back by 6 bases and J by 1 base. CDR3 in DNA: TGTGCCAGCAGCCGTAGCGGGAGGGCCTTAGGCACAGATACGCAGTATTTT. Its protein product is CASSRSGRALGTDTQYF.

The chain recombines TRBV5-4 with TRBJ1-1, with D possibly TRBD1 on 6 matching bases. Per the germline V gene, CDR1 is SGHNT and CDR2 is YYREEE (reference sequence). The CDR3 length is 15 residues. Trimming cost V 1 base and J 3 bases, with 13 bases left between them. The CDR3 DNA reads TGTGCCAGCAGCTTGAGCGACAGGCTGGACACTGAAGCTTTCTTT. Amino acid sequence: CASSLSDRLDTEAFF.

V and J are TRBV19 and TRBJ2-1, with 9 bases matching TRBD2. Losses at the gene ends were 3 bases for V and 4 bases for J; bases not matched to a gene: 7. This CDR3 comprises 16 residues. Germline CDR1 LNHDA, CDR2 SQIVND (reference sequence). The CDR3 bases are TGTGCCAGTAGTATCGTCGGCGGGGGGGGATACAATGAGCAGTTCTTC. Translated, it gives CASSIVGGGGYNEQFF.

The chain combines TRBV28 with TRBJ2-1, with TRBD2 identical over 11 bases. The CDR3 is 16 amino acids. Trimming removed 6 bases from V and 6 bases from J; junction bases left unmatched: 10. Per germline, CDR1 MDHEN and CDR2 SYDVKM. This CDR3 reads CASRDTSGRAANEQFF. The CDR3 DNA sequence: TGTGCCAGCAGGGATACTAGCGGGAGAGCTGCCAATGAGCAGTTCTTC.

The V gene is TRBV7-3, the J gene TRBJ1-3, with 8 bases matching TRBD1. Germline V lookup: CDR1 SGHTA, CDR2 FQGTGA. CDR3 length: 14 amino acids. V trimming: 3 bases; J trimming: 4 bases; junction bases outside the gene matches: 2. CDR3 in DNA: TGTGCCAGCAGCTTGACAGGGGACGGAAACACCATATATTTT. Its protein product is CASSLTGDGNTIYF.

This clone was detected once. J is TRBJ1-1 and V is TRBV6-6; D is ambiguous. The V and J ends lost 7 bases and 0 bases respectively, with 9 bases between them. Germline loops: CDR1 MNHNY, CDR2 SVGAGI (reference sequence). The length of the CDR3 is 13 residues. CDR3 residues: CASKAQMNTEAFF. The CDR3 DNA is TGTGCCAGCAAGGCGCAGATGAACACTGAAGCTTTCTTT.

The CDR3 protein is CASSYSLGEQYF. The DNA of the CDR3 is TGTGCCAGCAGTTACTCCCTGGGCGAGCAGTACTTC. The V and J genes are TRBV6-6 and TRBJ2-7; unclear D gene. Germline V lookup: CDR1 MNHNY, CDR2 SVGAGI (reference sequence). The germline V and J ends were trimmed by 0 bases and 6 bases, with 6 bases remaining between them. The length of the CDR3 is 12 residues.

V is TRBV7-2 and J is TRBJ1-4; D ambiguous. CDR3 length: 13 residues. Germline-derived CDR1 and CDR2 are SGHTA and FQGNSA. The ends were cut back, 2 bases at V and 6 bases at J, with 7 bases in the middle. For the CDR3, the DNA is TGTGCCAGCAGCTTAACCCTCGATGAAAAACTGTTTTTT. This gives the protein CASSLTLDEKLFF.

This clone was picked up one time. This chain connects TRBV7-2 to TRBJ2-2, with no clear D. The CDR3 sequence is 13 residues long. Germline loops: CDR1 SGHTA, CDR2 FQGNSA. Trimming stripped 5 bases from V and 6 bases from J, with 10 bases between. Here the CDR3 DNA reads TGTGCCAGCAGCCTTTTATCGGCCGGGGAGCTGTTTTTT. This codes for CASSLLSAGELFF.

This clone was observed once. The chain joins TRBV18 to TRBJ1-5; D remains ambiguous. CDR3 size: 13 residues. Germline V lookup: CDR1 KGHSH, CDR2 LQKENI. V dropped 4 bases and J dropped 0 bases, with 4 bases sitting between them. For the CDR3, the DNA is TGTGCCAGCTCACAAGATAGCAATCAGCCCCAGCATTTT. Its translation is CASSQDSNQPQHF.

In its sample, this clone was seen a few times. V is TRBV14 and J is TRBJ2-7; a possible D gene is TRBD2 (7 bases). The CDR3 is 17 amino acids. Germline assignment: CDR1 SGHDN and CDR2 FVKESK. Trimming stripped 1 base from V and 0 bases from J, with 16 bases between. CDR3 DNA: TGTGCCAGCAGCCAAGGGTCCCGGGGGGCTCGCTCCTACGAGCAGTACTTC. Translation: CASSQGSRGARSYEQYF.

In DNA, the CDR3 is TGTGCCAGCAGGCTAGCGGCATTCTACGAGCAGTACTTC. Translated: CASRLAAFYEQYF. The genes are TRBV28 and TRBJ2-7, with 7 nucleotides matching TRBD2. The V segment lost 6 bases and the J segment 3 bases; nucleotides outside the gene matches: 5. The CDR3 is 13 amino acids. Germline assignment: CDR1 MDHEN and CDR2 SYDVKM. The full variable domain, its missing parts supplied by reference TRBV28 and TRBJ2-7, is DVKVTQSSRYLVKRTGEKVFLECVQDMDHENMFWYRQDPGLGLRLIYFSYDVKMKEKGDIPEGYSVSREKKERFSLILESASTNQTSMYLCASRLAAFYEQYFGPGTRLTVT.

V gene TRBV2 combines with J gene TRBJ2-7; 9 bases agree with TRBD1. The junction had 6 bases not matched to a gene; V was cut back by 6 bases and J by 3 bases. The CDR3 extends over 14 amino acids. Germline-derived CDR1 and CDR2 are SNHLY and FYNNEI. DNA of the CDR3: TGTGCCAGCAGCGACGACAGGGGGGACTACGAGCAGTACTTC. It encodes CASSDDRGDYEQYF.

The chain recombines TRBV28 with TRBJ1-1; D ambiguous. The CDR3 runs to 14 residues. CDR1 MDHEN and CDR2 SYDVKM come from the germline V gene. V dropped 7 bases and J dropped 2 bases, with 14 bases sitting between them. CDR3 sequence (DNA): TGTGCCAGCATCCCCCCATCCGTCAACACTGAAGCTTTCTTT. As protein: CASIPPSVNTEAFF.

The chain combines TRBV28 with TRBJ1-1; D gene uncertain. The CDR3 length is 12 residues. V was trimmed by 1 base and J by 3 bases, leaving 3 bases between them. Germline V gene sequence: CDR1 MDHEN, CDR2 SYDVKM. The CDR3 nucleotides are TGTGCCAGCAGTTTATATGACACTGAAGCTTTCTTT. It yields the protein CASSLYDTEAFF.

V is TRBV2 and J is TRBJ2-5; D gene ambiguous. The germline V and J ends were trimmed by 4 bases and 0 bases, with 3 bases remaining between them. There are 12 residues in the CDR3. The germline V gene has CDR1 SNHLY and CDR2 FYNNEI. The CDR3 loop reads CASSANQETQYF. The CDR3, as DNA: TGTGCCAGCAGTGCGAACCAAGAGACCCAGTACTTC.

CDR3 amino acids: CASSYGYLNTEAFF. Here the CDR3 DNA reads TGTGCCAGCAGTTACGGTTATTTGAACACTGAAGCTTTCTTT. V is TRBV6-5 and J is TRBJ1-1; D is undetermined. The CDR3 length is 14 residues. Per germline, CDR1 MNHEY and CDR2 SVGAGI. Trimming stripped 2 bases from V and 0 bases from J, with 7 bases between.

The chain has TRBV2 and TRBJ1-4; TRBD1 agrees at 7 bases. Germline assignment: CDR1 SNHLY and CDR2 FYNNEI. The CDR3 runs to 13 residues. V gave up 6 bases and J gave up 8 bases; unmatched junction bases: 6. The CDR3 loop reads CASSPGRGEKLFF. The DNA of the CDR3 is TGTGCCAGCAGCCCCGGCAGGGGGGAAAAACTGTTTTTT.

This clone came up once. This chain links TRBV14 with TRBJ2-1; D remains unclear. The CDR3 has 15 residues. CDR1 is SGHDN, CDR2 FVKESK, per germline. Trimming cost V 1 base and J 8 bases, with 15 bases left between them. CDR3 amino acids: CASSQGFRNSDEQFF. The DNA for the CDR3 is TGTGCCAGCAGCCAAGGTTTCCGAAATTCCGATGAGCAGTTCTTC. Looking up the rest from reference TRBV14 and TRBJ2-1 gives the full variable domain: EAGVTQFPSHSVIEKGQTVTLRCDPISGHDNLYWYRRVMGKEIKFLLHFVKESKQDESGMPNNRFLAERTGGTYSTLKVQPAELEDSGVYFCASSQGFRNSDEQFFGPGTRLTVL.

The rearrangement joins TRBV6-1 to TRBJ2-1; a possible D gene is TRBD1 (5 bases). V shed 2 bases and J shed 8 bases, with 13 bases lying between them. This CDR3 region has 14 residues. Germline lookup yields CDR1 MNHNS and CDR2 SASEGT. CDR3 DNA: TGTGCCAGCAGTGAATTCCTCAGGGCCCATGAGCAGTTCTTC. Encoded protein: CASSEFLRAHEQFF.

The chain joins TRBV5-1 to TRBJ1-2, with a weak D call TRBD1 (5 bases). Per germline, CDR1 SGHRS and CDR2 YFSETQ. Trimming pared 5 bases from V and 0 bases from J, leaving 8 bases between. This CDR3 comprises 13 residues. The CDR3 loop is CASRGEANYGYTF. In DNA form, the CDR3 reads TGCGCCAGCAGGGGGGAAGCTAACTATGGCTACACCTTC.

The rearrangement links TRBV2 to TRBJ2-3, with D perhaps matching TRBD2 (5 bases). V lost 6 bases and J 2 bases, leaving 12 bases between the germline ends. The length of the CDR3 is 14 residues. The germline V gene has CDR1 SNHLY and CDR2 FYNNEI. In DNA, the CDR3 is TGTGCCAGCAGGCGGAGCGGACCCACAGATACGCAGTATTTT. Amino acids: CASRRSGPTDTQYF.

This chain connects TRBV7-2 to TRBJ1-5, with 10 bases that match TRBD1. V lost 1 base to trimming and J lost 7 bases; unmatched junction nucleotides: 1. This CDR3 has 14 amino acids. Germline assignment: CDR1 SGHTA and CDR2 FQGNSA. In DNA form, the CDR3 reads TGTGCCAGCAGCTTAGTGACAGGGGGCCAGCCCCAGCATTTT. This encodes CASSLVTGGQPQHF.

The CDR3 DNA follows: TGTGCCAGCAGCTTAGATTGGGCGGAAGCTAACTATGGCTACACCTTC. It yields the protein CASSLDWAEANYGYTF. V gene TRBV7-9 combines with J gene TRBJ1-2; the D is unclear. Germline-derived CDR1 and CDR2 are SEHNR and FQNEAQ (reference sequence). Trimming removed 1 base from V and 0 bases from J, with 12 bases in between. CDR3 length equals 16 residues.

This rearrangement joins TRBV20-1 to TRBJ2-5; D may match TRBD1 or TRBD2 (5 bases each). Trimming stripped 6 bases from V and 9 bases from J, with 14 bases between. In germline, CDR1 is DFQATT, CDR2 SNEGSKA (reference sequence). The CDR3 is 11 residues long. The CDR3: CSATGPRAQYF. CDR3 sequence (DNA): TGCAGTGCCACGGGACCGCGTGCCCAGTACTTC.